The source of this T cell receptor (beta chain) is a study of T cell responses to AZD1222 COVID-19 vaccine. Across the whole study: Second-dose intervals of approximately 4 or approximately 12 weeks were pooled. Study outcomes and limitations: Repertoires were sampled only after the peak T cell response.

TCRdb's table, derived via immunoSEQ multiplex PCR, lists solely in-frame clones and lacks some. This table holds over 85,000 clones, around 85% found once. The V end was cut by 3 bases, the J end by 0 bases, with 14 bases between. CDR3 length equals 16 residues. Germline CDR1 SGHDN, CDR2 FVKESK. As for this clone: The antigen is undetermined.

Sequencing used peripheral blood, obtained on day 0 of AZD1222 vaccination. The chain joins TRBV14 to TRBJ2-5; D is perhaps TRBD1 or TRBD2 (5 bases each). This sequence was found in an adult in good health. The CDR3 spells CASSQQLGEYQETQYF. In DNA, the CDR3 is TGTGCCAGCAGCCAGCAGCTAGGGGAGTACCAAGAGACCCAGTACTTC.